This TCR beta chain was recovered during a study of T-cell reconstitution after alpha-beta-depleted transplantation in children. Study-wide findings and caveats: Most T-cell counts and diversity one year after the transplant came from T cells that were newly produced. Surviving recipient T cells and intrathymic progenitors accounted for some patients' high TCRbeta diversity at day 60. Several hundred graft clones that had expanded were reportedly the source of alpha-beta T cells about two months after transplant.

Unique molecular identifiers featured in how the TCRbeta library was prepared. TCRdb called the PCR reads again in MiXCR, with one record for every CDR3 protein. The sample lists 200,000 to 250,000 distinct CDR3 sequences, roughly 24% occurring once. This clonotype was counted many times. No antigen is known for it. Germline V CDR1 and CDR2: MDHEN, SYDVKM. This CDR3 has 15 residues. The V and J ends lost 6 bases and 4 bases respectively, with 16 bases between them. The chain has TRBV28 and TRBJ1-5, with D tentatively TRBD1 (6 bases). The material sequenced was PBMCs, taken before TCRalphabeta/CD19-depleted stem cell transplant. The clonotype comes from a girl aged 2-9 years with Fanconi anemia, due to receive a stem cell transplant. The CDR3 reads CASSLQGEGNQPQHF. The CDR3 DNA sequence: TGTGCCAGCAGCCTACAGGGAGAAGGGAATCAGCCCCAGCATTTT.